This T cell receptor (beta chain) was captured by sequencing in a study of beta chain features in type 1 diabetes. Overall study findings and caveats: Patients' naive, central memory and Treg TCRB repertoires seemed closer to one another than those of healthy donors.

Since all of the isolated RNA was reverse transcribed, expressed TCRB transcripts were what got sequenced. Method: immunoSEQ multiplex PCR; TCRdb's copy keeps in-frame clones and lacks some. The profile covers more than 50,000 clones, with approximately 62% appearing a single time and about 2.2% taken by the ten largest. Losses at the gene ends were 1 base for V and 2 bases for J; bases not matched to a gene: 7. From germline, CDR1 is SGHRS and CDR2 YFSETQ. The CDR3 has 16 residues. A note on this clone: What it binds is not known.

The chain has TRBV5-1 and TRBJ2-7, with TRBD1 identical over 9 bases. The sample consisted of Tregs from blood. The clonotype originates from a woman younger than 30 in good health. CDR3 protein: CASSLYPGQGTYEQYF. The CDR3 DNA sequence: TGCGCCAGCAGCTTGTATCCCGGACAGGGGACCTACGAGCAGTACTTC.